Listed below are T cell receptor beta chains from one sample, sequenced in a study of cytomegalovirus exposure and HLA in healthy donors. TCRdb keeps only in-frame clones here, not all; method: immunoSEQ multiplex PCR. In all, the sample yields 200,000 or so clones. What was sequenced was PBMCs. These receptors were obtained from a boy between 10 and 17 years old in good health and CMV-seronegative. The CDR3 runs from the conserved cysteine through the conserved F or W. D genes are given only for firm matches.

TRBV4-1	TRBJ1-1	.	TGCGCCAGCAGCCAAGCCAGGGTCACTGAAGCTTTCTTT	CASSQARVTEAFF
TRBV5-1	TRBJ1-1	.	TGCGCCAGCAGCTTGGCCGGTAGGACCCTGGACTTAGCTTTCTTT	CASSLAGRTLDLAFF
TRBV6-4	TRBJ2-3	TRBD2	TGTGCCAGCGCAGAACTAGCGGGGGACACAGATACGCAGTATTTT	CASAELAGDTDTQYF
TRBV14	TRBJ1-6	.	TGTGCCAGCAGCCCAAACGACCGGGGGTCGAATTCACCCCTCCACTTT	CASSPNDRGSNSPLHF
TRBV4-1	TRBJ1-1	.	TGCGCCAGCAGCCAAAGCGCGGGCGGCCTTTATGAAGCTTTCTTT	CASSQSAGGLYEAFF
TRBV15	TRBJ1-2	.	TGTGCCACCAGCAGAGATTTGGGGCACTATGGCTACACCTTC	CATSRDLGHYGYTF
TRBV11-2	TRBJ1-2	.	TGTGCCAGCAGCTTACAGGGATTCTATGGCTACACCTTC	CASSLQGFYGYTF
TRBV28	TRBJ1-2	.	TGTGCCAGCAGGGGTACAGGGACCTCTAACTATGGCTACACCTTC	CASRGTGTSNYGYTF
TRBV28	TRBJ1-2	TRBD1	TGTGCCAGCAGTCTCAGGGGGCTGGATGGCTACACCTTC	CASSLRGLDGYTF
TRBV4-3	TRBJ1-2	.	TGCGCCAGCAGCCCTAACCCGGAGGTCCTCTATGGCTACACCTTC	CASSPNPEVLYGYTF
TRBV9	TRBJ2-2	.	TGTGCCAGCAGCGGGAGGAATTTGAACACCGGGGAGCTGTTTTTT	CASSGRNLNTGELFF
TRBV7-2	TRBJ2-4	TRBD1	TGTGCCAGCAGCTTAGGTCTTCGGGACAGGGGTTTTAGTAAAAACATTCAGTACTTC	CASSLGLRDRGFSKNIQYF
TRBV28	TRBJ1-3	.	TGTGCCAGCAGTTTTTTCGGGGGGACCGGGATCCCTGGAAACACCATATATTTT	CASSFFGGTGIPGNTIYF
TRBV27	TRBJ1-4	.	TGTGCCAGCAGTCACATAGTGGGGGGGGAAAAACTGTTTTTT	CASSHIVGGEKLFF
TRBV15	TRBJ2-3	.	TGTGCCACCAGCGGAGGCCTAGGAGATACGCAGTATTTT	CATSGGLGDTQYF
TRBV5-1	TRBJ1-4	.	TGCGCCAGCAGCTTTGGGGGCGAGGGAGAAAAACTGTTTTTT	CASSFGGEGEKLFF
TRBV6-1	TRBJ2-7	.	TGTGCCAGCAGTGAACGCCAGCCAACTATCCTCTACGAGCAGTACTTC	CASSERQPTILYEQYF
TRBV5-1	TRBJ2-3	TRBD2	TGCGCCAGCAGCTCGCAAAAGGTCCCGGGACTAGCGGGGGGGGGAGGCACAGATACGCAGTATTTT	CASSSQKVPGLAGGGGTDTQYF
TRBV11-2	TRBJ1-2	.	TGTGCCAGCAGCTCCGACTCAAACTATGGCTACACCTTC	CASSSDSNYGYTF
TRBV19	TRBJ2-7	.	TGTGCCAGTTCATCAAGCCTCGGCGAGCAGTACTTC	CASSSSLGEQYF
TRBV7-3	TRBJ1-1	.	TGTGCCAGCAGCTATATCCGGAACACTGAAGCTTTCTTT	CASSYIRNTEAFF
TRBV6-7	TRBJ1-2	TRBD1	TGTGCCAGCAGTTACTTGTGGGACAGGGGAATATATGGCTACACCTTC	CASSYLWDRGIYGYTF
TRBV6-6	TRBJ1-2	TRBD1	TGTGCCAGCAAGGAGACAGGGGTGATCCATGGCTACACCTTC	CASKETGVIHGYTF
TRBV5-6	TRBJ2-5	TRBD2	TGTGCCAGCAGCCCCCAGCGGGGGGTTGAGACCCAGTACTTC	CASSPQRGVETQYF
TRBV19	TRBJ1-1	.	TGTGCCAGTAGTATTCAAGGGGTTAGGGACACTGAAGCTTTCTTT	CASSIQGVRDTEAFF
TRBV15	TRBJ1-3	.	TGTGCCACCAGCAGAGGCGACATGCAACCCTCTGGAAACACCATATATTTT	CATSRGDMQPSGNTIYF
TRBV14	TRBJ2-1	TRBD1	TGTGCCAGCAGCCAAGGAAGGAAGGACAGGCACTACAATGAGCAGTTCTTC	CASSQGRKDRHYNEQFF
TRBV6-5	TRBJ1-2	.	TGTGCCAGCAGGAGTACTTCGGGTACCAACTATGGCTACACCTTC	CASRSTSGTNYGYTF
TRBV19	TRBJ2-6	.	TGTGCCAGTACTGACGGACAGATCCTCTCTGGGGCCAACGTCCTGACTTTC	CASTDGQILSGANVLTF
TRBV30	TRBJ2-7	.	TGTGCCTGGAGTCAAGCCTACGAGCAGTACTTC	CAWSQAYEQYF
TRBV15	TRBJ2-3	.	TGTGCCACTACCATAGCTGGCACAGATACGCAGTATTTT	CATTIAGTDTQYF
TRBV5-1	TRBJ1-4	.	TGCGCCAGCAGCTTCGCGGGCACTAATGAAAAACTGTTTTTT	CASSFAGTNEKLFF
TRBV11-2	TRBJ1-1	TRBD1	TGTGCCAGCGGAGGACAGGGGTTGGGTGAAGCTTTCTTT	CASGGQGLGEAFF
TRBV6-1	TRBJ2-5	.	TGTGCCAGCAGTGAACGGGGTGAGACCCAGTACTTC	CASSERGETQYF
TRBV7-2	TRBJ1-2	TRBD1	TGTGCCAGCAGCTTAGACAGGGGGGGCTCTGGCTACACCTTC	CASSLDRGGSGYTF
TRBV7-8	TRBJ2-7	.	TGTGCCAGCAGCTTGGAAGGAGGGGGGGGCTACGAGCAGTACTTC	CASSLEGGGGYEQYF
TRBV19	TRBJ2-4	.	TGTGCCAGTAGTATATCTCCACTGCCGAAAAACATTCAGTACTTC	CASSISPLPKNIQYF
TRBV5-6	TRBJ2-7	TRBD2	TGTGCCAGCAGCTCTAGCGGGGGGCTCTACTACGAGCAGTACTTC	CASSSSGGLYYEQYF
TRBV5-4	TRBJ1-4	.	TGTGCCAGCAGCTTTGGACAGTATAATGAAAAACTGTTTTTT	CASSFGQYNEKLFF
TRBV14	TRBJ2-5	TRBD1	TGTGCCAGCAGCCAAACCGGGACAGGGTGGCAAGAGACCCAGTACTTC	CASSQTGTGWQETQYF
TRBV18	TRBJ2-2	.	TGTGCCAGCTCACCGTTTGTCAGGGGAAACACCGGGGAGCTGTTTTTT	CASSPFVRGNTGELFF
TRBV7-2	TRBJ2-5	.	TGTGCCAGCAGCTCCACGCAGGAGACCCAGTACTTC	CASSSTQETQYF
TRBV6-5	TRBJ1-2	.	TGTGCCAGCAGTCAGGGCTCAGCTAACTATGGCTACACCTTC	CASSQGSANYGYTF
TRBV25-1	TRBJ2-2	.	TGTGCCAGCAGTGTAAGGTGGGGGGGCGCGGGCACCGGGGAGCTGTTTTTT	CASSVRWGGAGTGELFF
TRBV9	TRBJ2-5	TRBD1	TGTGCCAGCAGCGTAGTAGGGACAGGGGGCCAAGAGACCCAGTACTTC	CASSVVGTGGQETQYF
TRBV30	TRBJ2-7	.	TGTGCCTGGAGCGGTCCTTCGAGCTCCTACGAGCAGTACTTC	CAWSGPSSSYEQYF
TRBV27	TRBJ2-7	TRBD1	TGTGCCAGCAGTTCCCATACTCCAGACAGGGGGCATTCCTACGAGCAGTACTTC	CASSSHTPDRGHSYEQYF
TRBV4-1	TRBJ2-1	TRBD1	TGCGCCAGCAGCCAAGGGGGACAGGCTTTCAATGAGCAGTTCTTC	CASSQGGQAFNEQFF
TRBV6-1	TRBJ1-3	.	TGTGCCAGCAGTGAGAGGGTAGTAACTGGAAACACCATATATTTT	CASSERVVTGNTIYF
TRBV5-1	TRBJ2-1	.	TGCGCCAGCAGCTTGGTAGGGGGAACCTACAATGAGCAGTTCTTC	CASSLVGGTYNEQFF
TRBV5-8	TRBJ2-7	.	TGTGCCAGCAGCTTGGGGAGTCCCGACGAGCAGTACTTC	CASSLGSPDEQYF
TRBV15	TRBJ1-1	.	TGTGCCACCAGCAGGGGAAGGGAGGCTGAAGCTTTCTTT	CATSRGREAEAFF
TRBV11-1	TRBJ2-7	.	TGTGCCAGCAGCTCGTCGCCCGGGTACGAGCAGTACTTC	CASSSSPGYEQYF
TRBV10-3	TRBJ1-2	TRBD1	TGTGCCATGGCGGTGGGGACAGGGGACCCATATGGCTACACCTTC	CAMAVGTGDPYGYTF
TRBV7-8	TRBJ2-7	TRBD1	TGTGCCAGCAGCAAACGGTGGACAGGGAGCTCCTACGAGCAGTACTTC	CASSKRWTGSSYEQYF
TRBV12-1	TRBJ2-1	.	TGTGCCCCTACTTATATCCCCTACAATGAGCAGTTCTTC	CAPTYIPYNEQFF
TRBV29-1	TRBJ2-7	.	TGCAGCGTTGAGTTTAGGGGGCGGGAAGATCTTTCCTACGAGCAGTACTTC	CSVEFRGREDLSYEQYF
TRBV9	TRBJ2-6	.	TGTGCCAGCAGCACTCTGAACTCTGGGGCCAACGTCCTGACTTTC	CASSTLNSGANVLTF
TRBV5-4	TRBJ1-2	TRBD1	TGTGCCAGCAGCTTTTCCTGGACAGGCTCCTATGGCTACACCTTC	CASSFSWTGSYGYTF